The following is a T cell receptor beta chain sequence with its context. Other DNA variants within this sample encode the same CDR3. Systemic immunosuppression or a history of autoimmune disease excluded patients. CDR3 size: 13 residues. The V gene lost 3 bases and the J gene lost 0 bases, with 3 bases spanning the gap. CDR1 is SEHNR and CDR2 is FQNEAQ in the germline V gene (reference sequence). The sample belongs to a study of OX40 agonist ivuxolimab in advanced cancers. Sequencing was performed with immunoSEQ multiplex PCR; in TCRdb, only in-frame clones are kept and a portion is missing. There are roughly 69,000 clones in the sample; about 90% occur only once, and 5.2% lies in the top ten.

The chain recombines TRBV7-9 with TRBJ2-1; unclear D gene. Sequencing used CD4+ or CD8+ T cells sorted from blood, obtained in a trial of the OX40 agonist ivuxolimab. The clonotype originates from an adult with an advanced solid tumor such as melanoma, head and neck, liver or kidney cancer. CDR3: CASSLDSYNEQFF. In DNA form, the CDR3 reads TGTGCCAGCAGCTTGGACTCCTACAATGAGCAGTTCTTC.